The 4 T cell receptor beta chains reported below all come from one sample, sequenced in a study of vaccination and CD4 T cells after COVID-19. These receptors' antigens are unknown. Treatment: roughly 10-day PBMC culture with coronavirus spike peptide pools or control peptides (ViraFEST assay). Cultured CD4+ T cell DNA underwent sequencing with the Oncomine TCR Beta short-read assay. TCRdb independently ran MiXCR on the PCR reads; one entry per CDR3 protein. The table records about 25,000 distinct CDR3 sequences, about half of them present only once. Sequencing used CD4+ T cells from blood, cultured in vitro. The source of these receptors is a human donor who had recovered from COVID-19.

This clonotype was seen a few times. The chain employs TRBV20-1 and TRBJ1-5, with unresolved D. The germline gives CDR1 DFQATT, CDR2 SNEGSKA (reference sequence). There are 13 residues in the CDR3. V lost 4 bases and J 5 bases, leaving 12 bases between the germline ends. The CDR3, as DNA: TGCAGTGCTATGGGGTCTCTTTATCAGCCCCAGCATTTT. Translated: CSAMGSLYQPQHF.

The gene calls are TRBV7-2 and TRBJ1-5, with a tentative D call TRBD1 (5 bases). The CDR3 is 16 amino acids. Germline V gene sequence: CDR1 SGHTA, CDR2 FQGNSA. Deletions cut 1 base from V and 0 bases from J, with 10 bases between. This chain's CDR3 is CASSLVATVSNQPQHF. CDR3 bases: TGTGCCAGCAGCTTAGTAGCGACAGTTAGCAATCAGCCCCAGCATTTT.

The chain has TRBV19 and TRBJ1-1; TRBD1 agrees at 8 bases. The germline CDR1 and CDR2 sequences are LNHDA and SQIVND (reference sequence). CDR3 length equals 14 residues. Trimming removed 5 bases from V and 1 base from J; junction bases left unmatched: 3. CDR3 residues: CASSAGQANTEAFF. The CDR3 DNA sequence: TGTGCCAGTAGTGCGGGACAGGCGAACACTGAAGCTTTCTTT.

The gene calls are TRBV6-5 and TRBJ1-2, with D perhaps matching TRBD1 (6 bases). This CDR3 has 16 residues. V shed 2 bases and J shed 4 bases, with 17 bases lying between them. The V gene's germline CDR1 is MNHEY and CDR2 SVGAGI. CDR3 loop: CASSYGGGLNSYGYTF. In DNA form, the CDR3 reads TGTGCCAGCAGTTACGGTGGGGGGCTCAATTCCTATGGCTACACCTTC.